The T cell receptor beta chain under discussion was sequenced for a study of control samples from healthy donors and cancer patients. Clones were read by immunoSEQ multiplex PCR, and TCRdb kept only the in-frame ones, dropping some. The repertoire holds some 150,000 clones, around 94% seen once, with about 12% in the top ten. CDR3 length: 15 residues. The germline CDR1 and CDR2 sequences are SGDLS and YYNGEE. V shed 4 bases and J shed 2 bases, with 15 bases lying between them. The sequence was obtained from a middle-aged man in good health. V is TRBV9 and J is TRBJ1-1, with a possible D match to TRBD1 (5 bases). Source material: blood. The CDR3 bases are TGTGCCAGCAGCCCGCGCCCCGACAGAAACACTGAAGCTTTCTTT. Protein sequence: CASSPRPDRNTEAFF.